Listed here is a single T cell receptor (beta chain). It lacks a known antigen. Nothing much larger sits one base from this clone, and base qualities are not available. The CDR3 regions of human TCRbeta chains were subjected to immunosequencing. The paper's data handling went like this. Repertoire TCRs were checked for matches against a reference library of SARS-CoV-2-specific TCRs that had been generated using the MIRA antigen-specificity platform. Breadth meant the fraction of unique TCRs that were SARS-CoV-2-associated, whereas depth meant the fraction of total T cells that were SARS-CoV-2-associated. Using the MIRA data, every spike-specific TCR was mapped to the spike region that the TCR reacted to and assigned to either a CD4 or a CD8 class. Log10-transformed breadth and depth values were compared by one-way ANOVA with Sidak's multiple comparisons tests. TCRdb carries this immuneACCESS record with in-frame sequences only. Its versions omit some clonotypes, under half of them owing to an unresolved V gene in the studies checked, with the rest unexplained. For V, J and clone size, that table is used; D and trimming come from the DNA. This sample comprises about 110,000 clones, over 75% of them detected only once. Clones ranked in the top ten supply under 20% of the sample.

These data are taken from a study of T cell responses to AZD1222 COVID-19 vaccine (dated by TCRdb to the early 2020s). Regarding the research as a whole: AZD1222 recipients with second doses at about 4 weeks or about 12 weeks were pooled, because spike-specific TCR depth and breadth did not differ between schedules. A total of approximately 230 trial participants underwent TCR sequencing, of whom 207 received two doses of AZD1222 and some 26 received two doses of the MenACWY control vaccine. Enrollment into the trials was organized by age into subgroups of 18-55, 56-69 and 70-plus years, and those subgroups contained roughly 150, 30 and 60 TCR-sequenced participants, respectively.

Broad study findings and their caveats: Conclusions about previously exposed vaccinees are limited, since just six AZD1222 recipients were seropositive for SARS-CoV-2 at baseline. Reportedly, almost half of the unique spike-specific TCRs recognized epitopes lying outside the regions that are mutated in the B.1.351 and B.1.1.7 variants. In the small 56-69-year group, the increase in depth fell short of significance, most likely because of low power. Because no day 14 peak-response samples were available, the repertoires could be characterized only after the peak T cell response. Participants were mostly white British and included more females than males, and it was suggested by the authors that clonal diversity may have been underestimated. CD4 TCRs associated with the vaccine covered the entire spike protein, and the dominant responses were in regions 160-218 and 743-854. After two AZD1222 doses, spike-specific TCR breadth and depth were significantly higher than at day 0 and than in MenACWY recipients.

In light of the paper, this sample's time point label describes: baseline before first vaccination. Samples from vaccinated people were obtained from the UK trials COV001 and COV002, which included a single-blind randomized controlled phase 2/3 trial of AZD1222 (ChAdOx1 nCoV-19) in healthy adults. For TCRbeta chain sequencing, PBMC samples from trial participants were taken at day 0 and at day 28 after the second dose. The clonotype comes from an adult in good health. The sample here was peripheral blood, taken on day 0 of AZD1222 vaccination.

The DNA is as follows: TGTGCCAGCCGGACTAGGGGGCGAGAATACGCGAACACTGAAGCTTTCTTT. Translated, it reads CASRTRGREYANTEAFF. The V gene is TRBV27 and the J gene is TRBJ1-1; 7 nucleotides in the junction match TRBD1. Trimming accounts for 8 bases at V and 1 base at J, while the number of junction bases matched to no gene is 16. The germline V gene (reference sequence) gives CDR1 as MNHEY and CDR2 as SMNVEV. From the cysteine up to the phenylalanine, the CDR3 has a length of 17 residues. Just the 51-base CDR3 DNA is kept, in frame starting at base 1.